This is a list of T cell receptor beta chains from one sample in a study of response to subunit inactivated influenza vaccine. TCRdb passed the RT-PCR reads through MiXCR, listing each CDR3 protein once. The profile covers about 160,000 distinct CDR3 sequences, with 11% appearing a single time and 12% taken by the ten largest. Material: non-naive T cells sorted from PBMCs, obtained 40 to 50 days after vaccination. The receptors were gathered from a middle-aged man who received an inactivated influenza vaccine. Both conserved end residues are part of each CDR3. Each record gives: V gene, clone size, D gene, J gene, CDR3 protein, CDR3 DNA. A D gene is named only where the DNA matches it firmly. Expanded clones are given a class, and other clones once, few, many or no size at all.

v_call: TRBV6-1; clone_size: .; d_call: TRBD1; j_call: TRBJ2-7; cdr3_aa: CASSVTGGLDEQYF; cdr3_nt: TGTGCCAGCAGTGTGACAGGGGGCCTCGACGAGCAGTACTTC
v_call: TRBV24-1; clone_size: many; d_call: .; j_call: TRBJ2-1; cdr3_aa: CATSDPRQNNEQFF; cdr3_nt: TGTGCCACCAGTGACCCACGACAGAACAATGAGCAGTTCTTC
v_call: TRBV9; clone_size: .; d_call: .; j_call: TRBJ2-3; cdr3_aa: CASSVVGTQGTQYF; cdr3_nt: TGTGCCAGCAGCGTAGTAGGGACTCAGGGTACGCAGTATTTT
v_call: TRBV20-1; clone_size: .; d_call: .; j_call: TRBJ2-7; cdr3_aa: CSANGLSTYEQYF; cdr3_nt: TGCAGTGCTAACGGACTATCCACCTACGAGCAGTACTTC
v_call: TRBV20-1; clone_size: .; d_call: TRBD2; j_call: TRBJ2-5; cdr3_aa: CSASHGGFSETQYF; cdr3_nt: TGCAGTGCTAGTCACGGGGGGTTCTCTGAGACCCAGTACTTC
v_call: TRBV18; clone_size: few; d_call: .; j_call: TRBJ2-2; cdr3_aa: CASSPLSLAGLNTGELFF; cdr3_nt: TGTGCCAGCTCACCCCTTTCCCTCGCGGGCCTAAACACCGGGGAGCTGTTTTTT
v_call: TRBV5-1; clone_size: .; d_call: TRBD2; j_call: TRBJ2-2; cdr3_aa: CASSLVGSGTSGPGTGELFF; cdr3_nt: TGCGCCAGCAGCTTGGTGGGGTCCGGGACTAGCGGACCGGGGACCGGGGAGCTGTTTTTT
v_call: TRBV12-3/TRBV12-4; clone_size: many; d_call: .; j_call: TRBJ1-4; cdr3_aa: CASSLGQGNEKLFF; cdr3_nt: TGTGCCAGCAGTTTAGGGCAGGGCAATGAAAAACTGTTTTTT
v_call: TRBV7-3; clone_size: few; d_call: TRBD2; j_call: TRBJ2-1; cdr3_aa: CASSLTPTSGGYNEQFF; cdr3_nt: TGTGCCAGCAGCTTAACGCCCACTAGCGGGGGCTACAATGAGCAGTTCTTC
v_call: TRBV5-1; clone_size: many; d_call: .; j_call: TRBJ2-1; cdr3_aa: CASSIGWHNEQFF; cdr3_nt: TGCGCCAGCAGCATTGGCTGGCACAATGAGCAGTTCTTC
v_call: TRBV20-1; clone_size: few; d_call: .; j_call: TRBJ1-4; cdr3_aa: CSARDKQTSFNEKLFF; cdr3_nt: TGCAGTGCTAGAGATAAGCAGACCTCTTTTAATGAAAAACTGTTTTTT
v_call: TRBV3-1; clone_size: few; d_call: .; j_call: TRBJ1-1; cdr3_aa: CASSQVSLLTGGSEAFF; cdr3_nt: TGTGCCAGCAGCCAAGTTAGCCTCTTAACGGGGGGATCTGAAGCTTTCTTT
v_call: TRBV5-6; clone_size: few; d_call: .; j_call: TRBJ1-1; cdr3_aa: CASSLWGVQVGTEAFF; cdr3_nt: TGTGCCAGCAGCTTGTGGGGGGTGCAGGTCGGCACTGAAGCTTTCTTT
v_call: TRBV28; clone_size: many; d_call: TRBD1; j_call: TRBJ2-7; cdr3_aa: CASRDQTGWYEQYF; cdr3_nt: TGTGCCAGCAGGGACCAGACAGGGTGGTACGAGCAGTACTTC
v_call: TRBV29-1; clone_size: few; d_call: .; j_call: TRBJ1-2; cdr3_aa: CSGLGGANYGYTF; cdr3_nt: TGCAGCGGGTTGGGGGGGGCTAACTATGGCTACACCTTC